This T cell receptor beta chain is from a study of Ad26.COV2.S vaccination and SARS-CoV-2 variants. Repertoires were generated with immunoSEQ multiplex PCR, while TCRdb's copy carries only in-frame clones and drops some. The sample records some 400,000 clones, 89% being singletons. Per the germline V gene, CDR1 is MDHEN and CDR2 is SYDVKM. This CDR3 is built from 15 residues. V lost 5 bases, J lost 10 bases, and 14 bases stayed unmatched. The treatment: some 20 received Ad26.COV2.S at low or high dose, single or two shots; about five received placebo; per-sample allocation not given. Sample collection was performed on day 63 after the first vaccine or placebo injection.

This chain uses TRBV28 with TRBJ1-1; 9 bases align to TRBD1. The TCR originated in a person between 18 and 65 years old who received the Ad26.COV2.S COVID-19 vaccine or a placebo. The specimen was peripheral blood, collected in a trial of Ad26.COV2.S vaccine versus placebo. CDR3 nucleotides: TGTGCCAGCAGTACACAACAGGGGGCCGCGAGCATAGCTTTCTTT. This codes for CASSTQQGAASIAFF. The whole variable domain, filled in from reference TRBV28 and TRBJ1-1, reads DVKVTQSSRYLVKRTGEKVFLECVQDMDHENMFWYRQDPGLGLRLIYFSYDVKMKEKGDIPEGYSVSREKKERFSLILESASTNQTSMYLCASSTQQGAASIAFFGQGTRLTVV.